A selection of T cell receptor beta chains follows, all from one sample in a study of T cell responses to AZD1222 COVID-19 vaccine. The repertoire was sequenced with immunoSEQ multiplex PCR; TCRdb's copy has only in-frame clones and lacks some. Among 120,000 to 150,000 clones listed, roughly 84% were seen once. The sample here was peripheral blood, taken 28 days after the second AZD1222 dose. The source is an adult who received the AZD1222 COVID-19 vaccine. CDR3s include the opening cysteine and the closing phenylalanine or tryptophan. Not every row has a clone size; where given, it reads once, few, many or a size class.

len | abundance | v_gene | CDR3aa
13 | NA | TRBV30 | CAWETRGNSPLHF
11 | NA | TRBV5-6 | CASSLEETQYF
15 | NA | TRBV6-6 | CASSYEASGPGEQFF
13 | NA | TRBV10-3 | CASRPDKAAEAFF
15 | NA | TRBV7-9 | CASSLWGHVTDTQYF
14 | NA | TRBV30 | CAWSVTTGYYGYTF
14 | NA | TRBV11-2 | CASGGRAFYNEQFF
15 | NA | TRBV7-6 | CASSLLSEAYNEQFF
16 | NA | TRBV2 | CASSRDPGPSGNTIYF
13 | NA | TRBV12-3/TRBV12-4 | CASSAGVGNTIYF
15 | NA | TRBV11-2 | CASSPGLAGANEQFF
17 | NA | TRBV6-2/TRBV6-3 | CASSTGTGGISNQPQHF
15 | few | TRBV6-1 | CASSDWGHGSTEAFF
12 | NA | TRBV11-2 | CASALTPNEQFF
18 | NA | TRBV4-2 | CASSQDIVGVSYNSPLHF
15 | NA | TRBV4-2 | CASSPRDRHSYEQYF
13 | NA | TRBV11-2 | CASSLERAYGYTF
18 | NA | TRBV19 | CASSTRISPGYSGNTIYF
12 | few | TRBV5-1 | CASSFTGYEQYF
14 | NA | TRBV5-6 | CASSSGLKVAEAFF
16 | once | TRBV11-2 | CASSALDPGPGGGYTF
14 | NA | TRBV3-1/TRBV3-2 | CASSQLASGETQYF
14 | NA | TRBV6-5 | CASSYQHPQETQYF
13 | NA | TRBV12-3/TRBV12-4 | CASSDGQFYEQYF
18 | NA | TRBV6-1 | CASSEGTAGSSYNSPLHF
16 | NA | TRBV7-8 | CASSLLNPPSTGELFF
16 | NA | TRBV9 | CASSVAWGSSGNTIYF
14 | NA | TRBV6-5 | CASKQRGIGGELFF
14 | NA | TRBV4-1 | CASSPTGTYEKLFF